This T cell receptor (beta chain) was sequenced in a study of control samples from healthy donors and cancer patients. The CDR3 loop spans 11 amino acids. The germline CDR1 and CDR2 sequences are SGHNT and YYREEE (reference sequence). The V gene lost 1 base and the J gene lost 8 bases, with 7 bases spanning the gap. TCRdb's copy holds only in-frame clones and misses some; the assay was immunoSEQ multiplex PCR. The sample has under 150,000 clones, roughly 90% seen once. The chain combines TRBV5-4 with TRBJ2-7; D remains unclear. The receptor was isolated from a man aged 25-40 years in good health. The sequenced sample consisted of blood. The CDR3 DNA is TGTGCCAGCAGCTTGTTAGGGCAGCAGTACTTC. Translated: CASSLLGQQYF.